One sample yielded the 7 T cell receptor beta chains listed below, sequenced in a study of identical twins. TCRdb reprocessed the 5' RACE reads via MiXCR and lists one record per CDR3 protein. The sample yields about 220,000 distinct CDR3 sequences, more than 6.5% seen once. This same sample was also taken into another study, of yellow fever vaccine responses in identical twins.

Material: memory (CD45RO+) T cells sorted from blood. The receptors derive from a woman under 30 in good health.

The chain employs TRBV7-2 and TRBJ1-5, with D perhaps matching TRBD1 (5 bases). Germline lookup yields CDR1 SGHTA and CDR2 FQGNSA. V was shortened by 2 bases and J by 4 bases, with 12 bases between the two germline ends. The CDR3 runs to 15 residues. The DNA of the CDR3 is TGTGCCAGCAGCTTAAATCCGACAGCAAATCAGCCCCAGCATTTT. It is translated as CASSLNPTANQPQHF.

The sample holds many counts of this clonotype. The chain uses TRBV20-1 and TRBJ2-1; D gene unclear. The V gene's germline CDR1 is DFQATT and CDR2 SNEGSKA (reference sequence). V was pared by 6 bases and J by 0 bases, with 15 bases between. This CDR3 is 15 amino acids long. The CDR3: CSAPHASASYNEQFF. The CDR3 DNA follows: TGCAGTGCCCCCCATGCATCGGCCTCCTACAATGAGCAGTTCTTC.

Comments on this clonotype: One end of the junction fails to match germline, which may point to a read error. The rearrangement uses TRBV7-8 and TRBJ2-7; 10 bases match TRBD2. Per germline, CDR1 SGHVS and CDR2 FQNEAQ. The CDR3 length is 15 residues. The CDR3 nucleotides read TGTGCCGGCAGCGAATGGACTAGCGGTTCCTACGAGCAGTACTTC. Protein sequence: CAGSEWTSGSYEQYF.

The chain uses TRBV20-1 and TRBJ2-3; 9 bases agree with TRBD2. Trimming cost V 5 bases and J 9 bases; bases outside gene matches: 12. This CDR3 region has 14 residues. In germline, CDR1 is DFQATT, CDR2 SNEGSKA (reference sequence). In DNA, the CDR3 is TGCAGTGCTCCTCCTAGCGGGGCAGCAACAACGCAGTATTTT. Translating gives CSAPPSGAATTQYF.

This clonotype was counted only a few times. V gene TRBV20-1 combines with J gene TRBJ2-6, with no clear D. V was clipped by 2 bases and J by 4 bases, with 6 bases between them. The CDR3 length is 13 residues. Germline CDR1 and CDR2: DFQATT and SNEGSKA (reference sequence). Here the CDR3 reads CSARPNGANVLTF. The CDR3 DNA is TGCAGTGCTAGACCCAACGGGGCCAACGTCCTGACTTTC.

V usage is TRBV3-1 and J usage is TRBJ1-1; no reliable D call. Per the germline V gene, CDR1 is LGHDT and CDR2 is YNNKEL (reference sequence). The CDR3 is 16 residues long. Trimming shortened V by 1 base and J by 5 bases, and 17 bases separated the two germline ends. The CDR3 reads CASSQAVGRMWTEAFF. For the CDR3, the DNA is TGTGCCAGCAGCCAAGCGGTAGGGAGGATGTGGACTGAAGCTTTCTTT. Full variable domain (rest looked up from reference TRBV3-1 and TRBJ1-1): DTAVSQTPKYLVTQMGNDKSIKCEQNLGHDTMYWYKQDSKKFLKIMFSYNNKELIINETVPNRFSPKSPDKAHLNLHINSLELGDSAVYFCASSQAVGRMWTEAFFGQGTRLTVV.

In its sample, this clonotype was seen a few times. The chain links TRBV25-1 to TRBJ1-4; unclear D gene. The CDR3 is 12 residues long. V dropped 5 bases and J dropped 5 bases, with 6 bases sitting between them. CDR1 and CDR2 (germline): MGHDK, SYGVNS. The CDR3 is CASSLKNEKLFF. The CDR3 bases are TGTGCCAGCAGTCTCAAAAATGAAAAACTGTTTTTT.